This TCR beta chain appears in the sequencing data of a study of T-cell memory formation after mild COVID-19. TCRdb reprocessed the 5' RACE reads via MiXCR and lists one record per CDR3 protein. The sample has about 180,000 distinct CDR3 sequences; approximately 17% are singletons. Trimming cost V 8 bases and J 3 bases, with 10 bases left between them. Germline V gene data show CDR1 as MDHEN and CDR2 as SYDVKM. The CDR3 covers 12 residues. V is TRBV28 and J is TRBJ1-1; the D is unclear. Sequenced: PBMCs or a T cell subset sorted from them (not recorded which). This TCR was recovered from a man between 18 and 35 years old who had mild COVID-19 (a few samples of this study predate the infection). Cell type and time point are not known. DNA of the CDR3: TGTGCCAGCGGCACGGGGTACACTGAAGCTTTCTTT. Its translation: CASGTGYTEAFF.